This is a list of T cell receptor beta chains from one sample in a study of technical replicates of blood from a few donors. Method: immunoSEQ multiplex PCR; TCRdb's copy keeps in-frame clones and lacks some. The sample records 85,000 to 100,000 clones, approximately 94% being singletons. Sequenced material: T cells isolated from PBMCs. The origin of the receptors is a human donor in good health. CDR3s include the opening cysteine and the closing phenylalanine or tryptophan. The D gene is left open where the match is weak. Not all rows give a size; the values are once, few, many and, for expanded clones, a class.

CDR3 length,V gene,J gene,D gene,clone size,CDR3 DNA,CDR3 protein
16,TRBV30,TRBJ1-3,-,-,TGTGCCTGGATCCACTGGACTCACGGCTCTGGAAACACCATATATTTT,CAWIHWTHGSGNTIYF
13,TRBV11-3,TRBJ1-2,TRBD1,-,TGTGCCAGCAGCAAGGGACAGGGAGGCGGCTACACCTTC,CASSKGQGGGYTF
15,TRBV7-9,TRBJ2-3,-,-,TGTGCCAGCAGGCAGGACCCCCGGGGGACAGATACGCAGTATTTT,CASRQDPRGTDTQYF
15,TRBV19,TRBJ1-1,-,-,TGTGCCAGTAGTCCTATGACAGGAAGGGGCACTGAAGCTTTCTTT,CASSPMTGRGTEAFF
13,TRBV10-3,TRBJ2-5,-,-,TGTGCCATCAGTGGGGACAACCAAGAGACCCAGTACTTC,CAISGDNQETQYF
11,TRBV29-1,TRBJ1-1,-,few,TGCAGCGTTCAGGCAGGGACTGAAGCTTTCTTT,CSVQAGTEAFF
14,TRBV27,TRBJ1-3,-,once,TGTGCCAGCAGTATGAGCTTCTCTGGAAACACCATATATTTT,CASSMSFSGNTIYF
14,TRBV11-3,TRBJ2-5,-,-,TGTGCCAGCAGCTTACTAGCTACACAAGAGACCCAGTACTTC,CASSLLATQETQYF
16,TRBV19,TRBJ1-2,TRBD1,-,TGTGCCAGTAGTACCCGGACAGGGTCGCTCCTTTATGGCTACACCTTC,CASSTRTGSLLYGYTF
16,TRBV6-5,TRBJ2-7,TRBD2,once,TGTGCCAGCAGTTACGAAGAGGGGACTAGCGGTTACGAGCAGTACTTC,CASSYEEGTSGYEQYF
14,TRBV19,TRBJ2-7,TRBD2,-,TGTGCCAGTAGTATCGGTCGGGGGGGATACGAGCAGTACTTC,CASSIGRGGYEQYF